Listed below are T cell receptor beta chains from one sample, sequenced in a study of cytomegalovirus exposure and HLA in healthy donors. The method was immunoSEQ multiplex PCR; TCRdb's version includes in-frame clones alone and lacks a portion of them. Of hundreds of thousands of clones listed, around 78% are singletons. The sample consisted of PBMCs. These TCRs come from a boy aged 5-17 years in good health and CMV-seronegative. CDR3s include the opening cysteine and the closing phenylalanine or tryptophan. A D gene is named only where the DNA matches it firmly. The size entry is marked missing in some rows and otherwise reads once, few, many or a size class.

d_gene,v_gene,j_gene,abundance,CDR3aa,CDR3nt
-,TRBV5-4,TRBJ2-3,-,CASSRGSDTQYF,TGTGCCAGCAGTCGGGGAAGTGATACGCAGTATTTT
-,TRBV30,TRBJ1-2,-,CAWSIGGALYGYTF,TGTGCCTGGAGCATCGGGGGTGCTCTCTATGGCTACACCTTC
-,TRBV6-1,TRBJ1-5,-,CAGGGRDAQPQHF,TGTGCCGGGGGGGGCAGGGACGCTCAGCCCCAGCATTTT
-,TRBV7-9,TRBJ1-3,-,CASSARGGRVSGNTIYF,TGTGCCAGCAGCGCCAGAGGTGGCAGGGTCTCTGGAAACACCATATATTTT
-,TRBV5-1,TRBJ2-1,-,CASSLNLGTSYNEQFF,TGCGCCAGCAGCTTGAACCTGGGGACTTCATACAATGAGCAGTTCTTC
TRBD2,TRBV30,TRBJ2-1,-,CAWGRLAGVHEGNEQFF,TGTGCCTGGGGCCGACTAGCGGGGGTACATGAAGGCAATGAGCAGTTCTTC
-,TRBV7-2,TRBJ1-3,-,CASSPPTATSGNTIYF,TGTGCCAGCAGCCCCCCGACAGCCACCTCTGGAAACACCATATATTTT
-,TRBV5-1,TRBJ2-5,-,CASKRWAGNQETQYF,TGCGCCAGCAAACGGTGGGCGGGAAACCAAGAGACCCAGTACTTC
TRBD2,TRBV5-1,TRBJ2-7,-,CASSLDPKTGTSSTYEQYF,TGCGCCAGCAGCTTGGACCCGAAAACCGGGACTAGCAGTACCTACGAGCAGTACTTC
-,TRBV9,TRBJ2-1,few,CASSVNSGDEQFF,TGTGCCAGCAGCGTTAACAGTGGCGATGAGCAGTTCTTC
TRBD1,TRBV30,TRBJ1-5,-,CAWNQGGNQPQHF,TGTGCCTGGAACCAGGGGGGCAATCAGCCCCAGCATTTT
-,TRBV19,TRBJ1-5,-,CASSIRGGAQPQHF,TGTGCCAGTAGTATCAGGGGAGGGGCCCAGCCCCAGCATTTT
-,TRBV11-2,TRBJ1-2,-,CASSFSPSGVGYGYTF,TGTGCCAGCAGCTTCTCACCGTCGGGGGTCGGCTATGGCTACACCTTC
-,TRBV7-2,TRBJ2-5,-,CASSLAGVQETQYF,TGTGCCAGCAGCTTAGCGGGCGTACAAGAGACCCAGTACTTC
-,TRBV9,TRBJ2-7,-,CASSVGGLNYEQYF,TGTGCCAGCAGCGTCGGAGGGCTAAACTACGAGCAGTACTTC
-,TRBV7-9,TRBJ1-1,once,CASSALQGRTEAFF,TGTGCCAGCAGCGCACTACAGGGACGCACTGAAGCTTTCTTT
TRBD1,TRBV5-8,TRBJ2-7,few,CASSLWDRGGEQYF,TGTGCCAGCAGCTTGTGGGACAGGGGAGGCGAGCAGTACTTC
TRBD1,TRBV5-4,TRBJ2-2,few,CASSLQGVYTGELFF,TGTGCCAGCAGCTTACAGGGGGTGTACACCGGGGAGCTGTTTTTT
-,TRBV15,TRBJ2-3,-,CATSGGTGEADTQYF,TGTGCCACCAGCGGGGGGACGGGAGAGGCAGATACGCAGTATTTT
TRBD1,TRBV27,TRBJ1-2,once,CASSLSTGGYYGYTF,TGTGCCAGCAGTTTATCGACAGGGGGGTACTATGGCTACACCTTC
-,TRBV7-9,TRBJ2-7,-,CASSLPGSREQYF,TGTGCCAGCAGCTTACCGGGGAGTCGCGAGCAGTACTTC
-,TRBV5-1,TRBJ1-3,-,CASSLAGPSSGNTIYF,TGCGCCAGCAGCTTGGCCGGTCCAAGCTCTGGAAACACCATATATTTT
TRBD1,TRBV2,TRBJ1-5,few,CASRLQGYQPQHF,TGTGCCAGCAGATTACAGGGGTATCAGCCCCAGCATTTT
TRBD2,TRBV4-1,TRBJ2-3,-,CASSLGRGGLSDTQYF,TGCGCCAGCAGCCTCGGGAGGGGCGGGCTTTCAGATACGCAGTATTTT
-,TRBV30,TRBJ1-2,-,CAWSELLGGGLYGYTF,TGTGCCTGGAGTGAGCTATTGGGGGGAGGTCTGTATGGCTACACCTTC
-,TRBV14,TRBJ2-7,few,CASSQEFQGLTYEQYF,TGTGCCAGCAGCCAAGAGTTCCAGGGGCTGACCTACGAGCAGTACTTC
TRBD1,TRBV10-3,TRBJ1-2,-,CAISEAQGAFGYTF,TGTGCCATCAGTGAAGCACAGGGGGCATTTGGCTACACCTTC
-,TRBV7-2,TRBJ1-2,-,CASSLAPSGYGYTF,TGTGCCAGCAGCTTAGCACCCTCGGGCTATGGCTACACCTTC
TRBD2,TRBV6-4,TRBJ2-1,-,CASSEAGTSSYNEQFF,TGTGCCAGCAGTGAGGCCGGGACTAGCTCCTACAATGAGCAGTTCTTC
TRBD2,TRBV9,TRBJ2-1,once,CASSVEGRGFVSYNEQFF,TGTGCCAGCAGCGTAGAGGGGAGGGGATTTGTTAGCTACAATGAGCAGTTCTTC
TRBD2,TRBV9,TRBJ2-7,-,CASSDTSADSYEQYF,TGTGCCAGCAGTGATACTAGCGCCGACTCCTACGAGCAGTACTTC
-,TRBV6-5,TRBJ1-2,-,CASSYPPF,TGTGCCAGCAGTTACCCCCCGTTC
TRBD2,TRBV7-2,TRBJ2-3,few,CASSLAGLDADTQYF,TGTGCCAGCAGCCTGGCAGGACTAGATGCAGATACGCAGTATTTT
-,TRBV28,TRBJ1-1,-,CASSLEGDTEAFF,TGTGCCAGCAGTTTAGAGGGGGACACTGAAGCTTTCTTT
-,TRBV2,TRBJ1-5,-,CASSEPGNQPQHF,TGTGCCAGCAGTGAACCAGGGAATCAGCCCCAGCATTTT
TRBD2,TRBV11-2,TRBJ2-7,-,CASSLESGRAPYEQYF,TGTGCCAGCAGCTTAGAGAGCGGGAGAGCCCCCTACGAGCAGTACTTC
-,TRBV9,TRBJ1-6,-,CASSPVADNSPLHF,TGTGCCAGCAGCCCTGTTGCGGATAATTCACCCCTCCACTTT
-,TRBV7-9,TRBJ2-3,-,CASRQTDTQYF,TGTGCCAGCCGACAGACAGATACGCAGTATTTT
-,TRBV4-2,TRBJ1-2,once,CASSQEGSGAGYTF,TGTGCCAGCAGCCAAGAAGGTTCAGGGGCTGGCTACACCTTC
-,TRBV5-1,TRBJ1-1,-,CASSLRQPDAEAFF,TGCGCCAGTAGCTTACGACAGCCTGACGCTGAAGCTTTCTTT
-,TRBV25-1,TRBJ2-6,-,CASSSKNSLPGANVLTF,TGTGCCAGCAGTTCCAAAAACTCCCTCCCTGGGGCCAACGTCCTGACTTTC
TRBD1,TRBV7-3,TRBJ1-1,-,CASSFSGGNTEAFF,TGTGCCAGCAGCTTCTCAGGGGGCAACACTGAAGCTTTCTTT
TRBD1,TRBV10-1,TRBJ2-1,-,CASSPAGQGEGTRWARRIF,TGCGCCAGCAGCCCGGCGGGACAGGGGGAAGGGACTAGGTGGGCCCGCAGGATCTTC
TRBD1,TRBV30,TRBJ2-7,-,CAWSGGTGYEQYF,TGTGCCTGGAGTGGGGGGACAGGCTACGAGCAGTACTTC
-,TRBV19,TRBJ2-7,-,CASSMGGWAPDEQYF,TGTGCCAGTAGTATGGGAGGATGGGCCCCGGACGAGCAGTACTTC
TRBD1,TRBV6-5,TRBJ1-2,-,CASRYRGAGEGYGYTF,TGTGCCAGCAGATACAGGGGGGCCGGGGAGGGCTATGGCTACACCTTC
-,TRBV7-9,TRBJ2-3,-,CASSFLSSVPTDTQYF,TGTGCCAGCAGCTTTCTCTCGAGCGTACCCACAGATACGCAGTATTTT
-,TRBV6-4,TRBJ1-2,-,CASSASVAGYGGYTF,TGTGCCAGCAGTGCCTCCGTCGCGGGTTATGGAGGCTACACCTTC
-,TRBV7-3,TRBJ2-1,-,CASSLTGRTEQFF,TGTGCCAGCAGCTTAACGGGGCGTACTGAGCAGTTCTTC
-,TRBV5-6,TRBJ2-1,-,CASSFGWSEQFF,TGTGCCAGCAGCTTTGGCTGGAGTGAGCAGTTCTTC